This T cell receptor beta chain stems from a study of shared clonotypes between healthy human individuals. This clone was seen a single time. V was pared by 7 bases and J by 5 bases, with 9 bases between. The germline CDR1 and CDR2 sequences are LNHDA and SQIVND (reference sequence). The CDR3 loop spans 11 amino acids. Profiling relied on immunoSEQ multiplex PCR, and the TCRdb table lists in-frame clones only, not all of them. The sample has about 360,000 clones; around 70% are singletons. This sequence joins TRBV19 and TRBJ2-7; D ambiguous. Sample: memory CD4+ T cells sorted from blood. Subset specified: CD45RA-negative fraction. The sequence was collected from a man younger than 40 in good health. The CDR3 region has the DNA TGTGCCAGTACGGGTGGCCACGAGCAGTACTTC. It codes for CASTGGHEQYF.